This T cell receptor beta chain was obtained from a study of OX40 agonist ivuxolimab in advanced cancers. On this clone itself: No antigen is known for it.

The data were produced by immunoSEQ multiplex PCR, yet TCRdb's version contains in-frame clones alone and is incomplete. The sample yields tens of thousands of clones, about four fifths seen once. Regarding the study as a whole: Nonresponders included some who also had low normalized T-cell clonal expansion.

The clonotype was recovered from an adult with an advanced solid tumor such as melanoma, head and neck, liver or kidney cancer. The sample was CD4+ or CD8+ T cells sorted from blood, taken in a trial of the OX40 agonist ivuxolimab.

The CDR3 DNA sequence: TGTGCCAGCAGCTCATCACTATATGGCTACACCTTC. This sequence encodes CASSSSLYGYTF. The chain joins TRBV9 to TRBJ1-2; D not certain. Germline CDR1 is SGDLS and CDR2 is YYNGEE. The CDR3 sequence is 12 residues long. Deletions cut 4 bases from V and 5 bases from J, with 9 bases between.